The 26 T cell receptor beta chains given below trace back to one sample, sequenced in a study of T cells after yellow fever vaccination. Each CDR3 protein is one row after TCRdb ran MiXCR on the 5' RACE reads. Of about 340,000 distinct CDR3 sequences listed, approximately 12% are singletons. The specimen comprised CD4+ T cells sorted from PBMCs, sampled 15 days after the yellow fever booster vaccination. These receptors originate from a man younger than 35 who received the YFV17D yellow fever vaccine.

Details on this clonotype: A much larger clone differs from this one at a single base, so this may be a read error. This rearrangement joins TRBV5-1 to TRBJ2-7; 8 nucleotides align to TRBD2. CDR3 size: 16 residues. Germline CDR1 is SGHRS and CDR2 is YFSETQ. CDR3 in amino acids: CASSSGPAGDAYEQHF. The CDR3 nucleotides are TGCGCCAGCAGCTCTGGCCCAGCGGGGGATGCCTACGAGCAGCACTTC.

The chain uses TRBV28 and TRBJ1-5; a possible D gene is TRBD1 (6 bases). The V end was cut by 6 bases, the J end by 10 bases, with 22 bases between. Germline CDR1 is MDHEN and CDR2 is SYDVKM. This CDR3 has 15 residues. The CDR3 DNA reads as TGTGCCAGCAGCCGCCCCCCGGGGGCGGGATCTCCCCAGCATTTT. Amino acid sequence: CASSRPPGAGSPQHF.

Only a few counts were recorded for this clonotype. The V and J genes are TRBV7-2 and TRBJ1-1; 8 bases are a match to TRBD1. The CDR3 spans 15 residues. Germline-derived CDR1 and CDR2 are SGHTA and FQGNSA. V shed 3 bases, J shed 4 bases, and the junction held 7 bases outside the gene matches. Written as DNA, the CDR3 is TGTGCCAGCAGCTTCAGCTCAGGGGGCGGCACTGAAGCTTTCTTT. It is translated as CASSFSSGGGTEAFF.

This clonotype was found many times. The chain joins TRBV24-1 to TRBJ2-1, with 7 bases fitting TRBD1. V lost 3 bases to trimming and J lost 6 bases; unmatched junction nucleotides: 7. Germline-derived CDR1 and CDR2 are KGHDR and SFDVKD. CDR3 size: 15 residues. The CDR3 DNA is TGTGCCACCAGTGATAGACAGGGTTTTCTCAATGAGCAGTTCTTC. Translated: CATSDRQGFLNEQFF.

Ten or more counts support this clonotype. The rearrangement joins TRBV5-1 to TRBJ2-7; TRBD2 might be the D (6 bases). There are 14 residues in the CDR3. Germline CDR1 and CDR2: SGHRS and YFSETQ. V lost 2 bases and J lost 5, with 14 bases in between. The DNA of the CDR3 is TGCGCCAGCAGCTTTAGCGGCCCAGGCGACGAGCAGTACTTC. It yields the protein CASSFSGPGDEQYF.

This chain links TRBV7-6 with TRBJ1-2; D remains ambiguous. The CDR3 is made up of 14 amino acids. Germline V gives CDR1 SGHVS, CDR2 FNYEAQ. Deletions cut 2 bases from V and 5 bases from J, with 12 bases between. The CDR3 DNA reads TGTGCCAGCAGCTTAAGCGCCGGAGCGTATGGCTACACCTTC. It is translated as CASSLSAGAYGYTF.

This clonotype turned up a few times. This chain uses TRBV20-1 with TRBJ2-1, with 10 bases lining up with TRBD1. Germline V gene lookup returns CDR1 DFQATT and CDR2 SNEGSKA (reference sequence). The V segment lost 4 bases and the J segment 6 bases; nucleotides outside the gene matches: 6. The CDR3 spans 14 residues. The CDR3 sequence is CSAITGTGANEQFF. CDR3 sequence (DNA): TGCAGTGCTATAACCGGGACAGGGGCCAATGAGCAGTTCTTC.

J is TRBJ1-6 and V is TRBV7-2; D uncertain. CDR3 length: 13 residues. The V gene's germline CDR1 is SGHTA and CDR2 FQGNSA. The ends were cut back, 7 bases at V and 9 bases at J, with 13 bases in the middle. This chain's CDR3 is CASTDRFVSPLHF. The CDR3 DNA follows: TGTGCCAGCACCGACCGCTTTGTTTCACCCCTCCACTTT. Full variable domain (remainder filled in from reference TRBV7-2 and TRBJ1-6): GAGVSQSPSNKVTEKGKDVELRCDPISGHTALYWYRQSLGQGLEFLIYFQGNSAPDKSGLPSDRFSAERTGGSVSTLTIQRTQQEDSAVYLCASTDRFVSPLHFGNGTRLTVT.

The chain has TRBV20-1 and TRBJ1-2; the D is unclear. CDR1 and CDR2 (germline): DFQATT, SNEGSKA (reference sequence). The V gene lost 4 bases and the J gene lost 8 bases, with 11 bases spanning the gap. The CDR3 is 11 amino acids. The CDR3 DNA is TGCAGTGCTATCGGTCCGGGAGGCTACACCTTC. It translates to CSAIGPGGYTF.

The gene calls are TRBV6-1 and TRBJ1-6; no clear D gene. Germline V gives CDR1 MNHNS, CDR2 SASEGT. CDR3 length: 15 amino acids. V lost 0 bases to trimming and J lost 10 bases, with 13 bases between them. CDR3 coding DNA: TGTGCCAGCAGTGAAGCTTTCCGATATTGGTCACCCCTCCACTTT. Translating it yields CASSEAFRYWSPLHF.

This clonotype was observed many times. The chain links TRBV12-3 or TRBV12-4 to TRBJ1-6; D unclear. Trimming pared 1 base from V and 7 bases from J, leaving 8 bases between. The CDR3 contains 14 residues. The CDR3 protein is CASSLGALNSPLHF. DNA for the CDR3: TGTGCCAGCAGTTTAGGGGCCCTAAATTCACCCCTCCACTTT.

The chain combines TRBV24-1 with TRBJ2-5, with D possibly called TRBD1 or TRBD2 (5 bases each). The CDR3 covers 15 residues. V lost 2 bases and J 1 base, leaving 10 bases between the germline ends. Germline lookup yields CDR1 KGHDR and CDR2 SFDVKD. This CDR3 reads CATSDSAGSQETQYF. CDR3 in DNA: TGTGCCACCAGTGATTCCGCAGGGAGCCAAGAGACCCAGTACTTC.

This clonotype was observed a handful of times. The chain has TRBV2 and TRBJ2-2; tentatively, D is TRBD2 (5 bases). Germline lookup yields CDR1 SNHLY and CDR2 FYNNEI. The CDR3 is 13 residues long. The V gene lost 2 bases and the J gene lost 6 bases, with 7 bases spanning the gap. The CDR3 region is CASSETGAGELFF. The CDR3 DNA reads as TGTGCCAGCAGTGAAACCGGGGCCGGGGAGCTGTTTTTT.

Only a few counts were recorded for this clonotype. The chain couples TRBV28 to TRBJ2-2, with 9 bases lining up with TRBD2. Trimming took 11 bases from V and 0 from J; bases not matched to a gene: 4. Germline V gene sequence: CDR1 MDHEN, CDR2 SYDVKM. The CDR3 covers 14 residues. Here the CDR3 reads CAGLAGTNTGELFF. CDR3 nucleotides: TGTGCCGGGCTAGCGGGGACGAACACCGGGGAGCTGTTTTTT.

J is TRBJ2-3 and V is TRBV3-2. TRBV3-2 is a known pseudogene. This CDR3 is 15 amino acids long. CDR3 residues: CASSGCRGTPDTQYF. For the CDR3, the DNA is TGTGCCAGCAGCGGGTGCAGAGGTACCCCAGATACGCAGTATTTT.

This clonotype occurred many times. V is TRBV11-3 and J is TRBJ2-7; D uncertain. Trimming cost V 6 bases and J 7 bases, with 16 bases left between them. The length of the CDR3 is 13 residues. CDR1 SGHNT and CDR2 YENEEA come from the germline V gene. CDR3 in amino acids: CASSKAVQREQYF. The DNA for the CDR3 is TGTGCCAGCAGTAAGGCTGTCCAGAGGGAGCAGTACTTC.

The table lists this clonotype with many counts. CDR3 in amino acids: CASTDRGAYEQYF. The CDR3 DNA is TGCGCCAGCACAGACAGGGGTGCCTACGAGCAGTACTTC. V usage is TRBV5-1 and J usage is TRBJ2-7; 8 bases align to TRBD1. This CDR3 is built from 13 residues. The V and J ends lost 6 bases and 2 bases, in that order; junction bases with no gene match: 4. Per germline, CDR1 SGHRS and CDR2 YFSETQ.

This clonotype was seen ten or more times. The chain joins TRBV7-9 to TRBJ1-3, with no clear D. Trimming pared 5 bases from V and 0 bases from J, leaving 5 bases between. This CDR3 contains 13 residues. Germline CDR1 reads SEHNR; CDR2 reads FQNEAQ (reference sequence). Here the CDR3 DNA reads TGTGCCAGCAGCCAAAACTCTGGAAACACCATATATTTT. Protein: CASSQNSGNTIYF.

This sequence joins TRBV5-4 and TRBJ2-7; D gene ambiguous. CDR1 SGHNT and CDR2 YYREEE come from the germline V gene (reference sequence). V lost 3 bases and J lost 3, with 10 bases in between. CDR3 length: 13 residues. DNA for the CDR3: TGTGCCAGCAGCTCACATGGGGACTACGAGCAGTACGTC. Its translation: CASSSHGDYEQYV.

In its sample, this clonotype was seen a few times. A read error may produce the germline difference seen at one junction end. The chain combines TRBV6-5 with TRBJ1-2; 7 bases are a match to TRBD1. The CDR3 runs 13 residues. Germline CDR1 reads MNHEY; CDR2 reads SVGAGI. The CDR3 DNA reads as TGTGCCAGCAGTTACTCAAGGGACAGCTCTATCTCTTTC. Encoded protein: CASSYSRDSSISF.

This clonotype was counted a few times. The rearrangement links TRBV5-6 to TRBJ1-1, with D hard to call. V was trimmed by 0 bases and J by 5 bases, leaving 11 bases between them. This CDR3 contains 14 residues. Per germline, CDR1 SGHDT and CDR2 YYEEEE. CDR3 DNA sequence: TGTGCCAGCAGCTTGGGGGGTTTCGGGACTGAAGCTTTCTTT. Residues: CASSLGGFGTEAFF.

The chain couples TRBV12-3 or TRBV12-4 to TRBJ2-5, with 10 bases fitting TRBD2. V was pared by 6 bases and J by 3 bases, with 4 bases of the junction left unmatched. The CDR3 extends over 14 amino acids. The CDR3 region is CASRKRGGEETQYF. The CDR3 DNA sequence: TGTGCCAGCAGGAAGCGGGGGGGTGAAGAGACCCAGTACTTC.

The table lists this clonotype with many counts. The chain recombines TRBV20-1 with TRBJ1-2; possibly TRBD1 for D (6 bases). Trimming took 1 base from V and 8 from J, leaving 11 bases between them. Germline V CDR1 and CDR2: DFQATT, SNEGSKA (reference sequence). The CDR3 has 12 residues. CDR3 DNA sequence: TGCAGTGCTAGAGGAGGAGGGGGAGGCTACACCTTC. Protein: CSARGGGGGYTF.

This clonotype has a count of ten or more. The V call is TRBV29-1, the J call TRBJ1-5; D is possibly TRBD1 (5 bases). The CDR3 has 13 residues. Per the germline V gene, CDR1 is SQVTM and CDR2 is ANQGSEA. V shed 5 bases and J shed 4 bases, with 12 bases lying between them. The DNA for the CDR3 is TGCAGCGTTTCGCCAGGGAAAAATCAGCCCCAGCATTTT. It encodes CSVSPGKNQPQHF.

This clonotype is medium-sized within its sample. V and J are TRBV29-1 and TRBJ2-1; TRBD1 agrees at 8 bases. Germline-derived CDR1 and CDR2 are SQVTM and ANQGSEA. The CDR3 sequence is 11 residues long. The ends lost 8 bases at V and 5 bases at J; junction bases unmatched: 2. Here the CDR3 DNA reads TGCAGCACGGGACAGGACAATGAGCAGTTCTTC. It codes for CSTGQDNEQFF.

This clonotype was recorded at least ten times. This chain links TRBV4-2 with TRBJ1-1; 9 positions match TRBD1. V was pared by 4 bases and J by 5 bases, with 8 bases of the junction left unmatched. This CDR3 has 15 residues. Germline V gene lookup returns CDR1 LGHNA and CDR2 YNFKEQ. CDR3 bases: TGTGCCAGCAGCCGGACCGGGACAGGGAAAACTGAAGCTTTCTTT. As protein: CASSRTGTGKTEAFF.